This T cell receptor beta chain is from a study of shared clonotypes between healthy human individuals. Assay used: immunoSEQ multiplex PCR; TCRdb lists only in-frame clones, some missing. The sample has nearly 2 million clones; 85% to 95% are singletons. This CDR3 has 14 amino acids. Germline V gene sequence: CDR1 SEHNR, CDR2 FQNEAQ (reference sequence). The V and J ends lost 4 bases and 1 base, in that order; junction bases with no gene match: 2. Selected positively for CCR7 and CD45RO-negative, naive CD8 cells excluded terminally differentiated effector memory CD45RA+ cells. This TCR was recovered from a man between 18 and 29 years old in good health. The genes are TRBV7-9 and TRBJ2-3; 7 nucleotides line up with TRBD2. Sequencing was done on a sample of naive CD8+ T cells sorted from blood. CDR3 residues: CASSWAGGTDTQYF. For the CDR3, the DNA is TGTGCCAGCAGCTGGGCGGGGGGCACAGATACGCAGTATTTT.